This T cell receptor (beta chain) emerged from a study of T cells expressing NK-cell markers. For the study at large: Eight donors were sequenced, seven testing HCMV-seropositive and one testing seronegative.

Scientists made TCR beta cDNA using 5'RACE template switching with UMIs. TCRdb re-called the 5' RACE reads, yielding one record per CDR3 amino acid sequence without DNA. In all, the sample yields about 550,000 distinct CDR3 sequences. Study-wide points: Roughly 6 donors had dominant NKG2C+ clonotypes that comprised about 1.0-7.5% of their CD8+ T cells. A few donors' CD3+CD56-NKG2C+ cells were dominated by the same clonotypes.

In germline, CDR1 is SGHRS, CDR2 YFSETQ. This CDR3 has 12 amino acids. About this clonotype: Its antigen remains unknown.

The sample taken for sequencing was blood T cells: a sorted CD56 or NKG2C T cell subset, CD4+ or CD8+ T cells, or bulk PBMC T cells (not recorded which). This sequence joins TRBV5-1 and TRBJ2-4. This sequence was found in a man between 18 and 29 years old in good health. The CDR3 sequence is CASSLDLNIQYF.